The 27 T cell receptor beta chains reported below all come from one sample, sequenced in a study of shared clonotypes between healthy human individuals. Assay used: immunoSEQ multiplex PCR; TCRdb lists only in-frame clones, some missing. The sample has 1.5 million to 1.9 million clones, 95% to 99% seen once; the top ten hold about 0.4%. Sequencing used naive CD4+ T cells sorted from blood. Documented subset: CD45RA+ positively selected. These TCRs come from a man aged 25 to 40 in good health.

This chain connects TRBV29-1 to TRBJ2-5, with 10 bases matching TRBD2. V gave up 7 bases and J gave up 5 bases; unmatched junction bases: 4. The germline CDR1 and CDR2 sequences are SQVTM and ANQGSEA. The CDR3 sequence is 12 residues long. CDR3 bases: TGCAGCGCCTCTAGCGGGAGTGAGACCCAGTACTTC. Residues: CSASSGSETQYF.

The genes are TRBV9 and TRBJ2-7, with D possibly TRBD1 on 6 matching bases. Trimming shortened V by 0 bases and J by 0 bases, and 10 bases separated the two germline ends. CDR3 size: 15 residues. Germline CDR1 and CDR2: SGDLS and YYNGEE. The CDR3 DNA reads TGTGCCAGCAGCGTAGACTGGGACAACTCCTACGAGCAGTACTTC. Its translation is CASSVDWDNSYEQYF.

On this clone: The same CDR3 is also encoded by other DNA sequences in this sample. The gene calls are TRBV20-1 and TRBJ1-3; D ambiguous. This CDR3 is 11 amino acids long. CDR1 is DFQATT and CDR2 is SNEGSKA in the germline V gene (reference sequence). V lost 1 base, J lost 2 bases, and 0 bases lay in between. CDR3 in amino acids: CSARAGNTIYF. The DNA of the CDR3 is TGCAGTGCTAGAGCTGGAAACACCATATATTTT.

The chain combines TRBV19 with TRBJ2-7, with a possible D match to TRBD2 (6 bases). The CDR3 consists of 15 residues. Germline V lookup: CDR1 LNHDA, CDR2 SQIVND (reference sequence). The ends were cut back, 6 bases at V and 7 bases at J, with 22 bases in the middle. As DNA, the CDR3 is TGTGCCAGTAGGGCCCCGGGACTGCGGTCCGGGGAGCAGTACTTC. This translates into CASRAPGLRSGEQYF. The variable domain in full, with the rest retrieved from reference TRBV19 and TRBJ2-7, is DGGITQSPKYLFRKEGQNVTLSCEQNLNHDAMYWYRQDPGQGLRLIYYSQIVNDFQKGDIAEGYSVSREKKESFPLTVTSAQKNPTAFYLCASRAPGLRSGEQYFGPGTRLTVT.

As DNA, the CDR3 is TGTGCCAGCAGCTCTCTCCACCGCGGACTAGTTCGTAGCTCCTACAATGAGCAGTTCTTC. Translating it yields CASSSLHRGLVRSSYNEQFF. The chain uses TRBV7-3 and TRBJ2-1; 7 bases match TRBD2. From germline, CDR1 is SGHTA and CDR2 FQGTGA. The CDR3 extends over 20 amino acids. The V and J ends lost 4 bases and 0 bases, in that order; junction bases with no gene match: 18.

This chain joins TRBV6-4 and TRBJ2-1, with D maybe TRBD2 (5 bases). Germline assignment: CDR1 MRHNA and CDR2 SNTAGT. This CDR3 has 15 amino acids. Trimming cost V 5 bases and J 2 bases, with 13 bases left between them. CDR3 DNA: TGTGCCAGCAGTTCCCAGGCTAGCACCTACAATGAGCAGTTCTTC. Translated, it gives CASSSQASTYNEQFF.

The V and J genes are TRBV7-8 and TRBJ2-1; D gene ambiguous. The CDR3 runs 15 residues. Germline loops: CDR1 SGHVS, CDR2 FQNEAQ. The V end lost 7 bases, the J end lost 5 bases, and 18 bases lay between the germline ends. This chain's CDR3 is CASTLRVGRDNEQFF. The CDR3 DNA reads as TGTGCCAGCACTCTTCGGGTGGGTAGAGACAATGAGCAGTTCTTC.

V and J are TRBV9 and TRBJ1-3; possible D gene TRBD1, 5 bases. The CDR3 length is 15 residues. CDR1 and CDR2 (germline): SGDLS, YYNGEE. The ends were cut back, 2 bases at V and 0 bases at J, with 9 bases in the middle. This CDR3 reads CASSVIGTSGNTIYF. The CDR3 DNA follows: TGTGCCAGCAGCGTGATCGGGACCTCTGGAAACACCATATATTTT. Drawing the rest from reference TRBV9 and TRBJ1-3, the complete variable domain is DSGVTQTPKHLITATGQRVTLRCSPRSGDLSVYWYQQSLDQGLQFLIQYYNGEERAKGNILERFSAQQFPDLHSELNLSSLELGDSALYFCASSVIGTSGNTIYFGEGSWLTVV.

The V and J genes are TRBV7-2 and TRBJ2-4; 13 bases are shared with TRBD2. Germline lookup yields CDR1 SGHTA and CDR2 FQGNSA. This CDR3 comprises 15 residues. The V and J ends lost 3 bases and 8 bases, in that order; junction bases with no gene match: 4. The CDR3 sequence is CASSFGTSGKDIQYF. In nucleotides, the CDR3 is TGTGCCAGCAGCTTCGGGACTAGCGGGAAGGACATTCAGTACTTC. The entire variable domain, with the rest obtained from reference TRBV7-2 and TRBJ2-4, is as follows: GAGVSQSPSNKVTEKGKDVELRCDPISGHTALYWYRQSLGQGLEFLIYFQGNSAPDKSGLPSDRFSAERTGGSVSTLTIQRTQQEDSAVYLCASSFGTSGKDIQYFGAGTRLSVL.

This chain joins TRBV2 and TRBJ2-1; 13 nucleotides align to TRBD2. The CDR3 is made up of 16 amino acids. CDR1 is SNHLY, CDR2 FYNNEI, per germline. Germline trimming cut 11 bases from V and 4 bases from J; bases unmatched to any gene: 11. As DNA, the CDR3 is TGTGCCTCGATCGGGACTAGCGGGGCCACATACAATGAGCAGTTCTTC. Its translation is CASIGTSGATYNEQFF.

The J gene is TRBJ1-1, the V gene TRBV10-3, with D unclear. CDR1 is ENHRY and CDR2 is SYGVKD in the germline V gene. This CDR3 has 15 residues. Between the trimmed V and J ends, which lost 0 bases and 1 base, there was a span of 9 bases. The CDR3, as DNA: TGTGCCATCAGTGAGTCGACTCGAGGGAACACTGAAGCTTTCTTT. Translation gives CAISESTRGNTEAFF.

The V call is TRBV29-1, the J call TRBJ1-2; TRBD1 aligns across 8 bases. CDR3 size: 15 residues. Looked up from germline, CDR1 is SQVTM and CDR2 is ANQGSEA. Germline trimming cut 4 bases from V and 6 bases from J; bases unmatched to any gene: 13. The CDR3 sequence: CSVGAGGSFKDGYTF. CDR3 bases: TGCAGCGTTGGGGCAGGGGGCTCTTTTAAAGATGGCTACACCTTC.

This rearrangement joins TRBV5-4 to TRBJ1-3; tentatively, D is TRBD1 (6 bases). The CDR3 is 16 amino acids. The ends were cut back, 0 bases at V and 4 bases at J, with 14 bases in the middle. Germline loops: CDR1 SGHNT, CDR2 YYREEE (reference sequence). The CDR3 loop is CASSLVGGLTGNTIYF. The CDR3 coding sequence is TGTGCCAGCAGCTTGGTGGGGGGGCTGACGGGAAACACCATATATTTT.

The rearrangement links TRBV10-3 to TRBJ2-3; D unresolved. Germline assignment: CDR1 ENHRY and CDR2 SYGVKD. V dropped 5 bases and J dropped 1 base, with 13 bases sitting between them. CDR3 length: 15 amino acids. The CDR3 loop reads CAISNQPVGTDTQYF. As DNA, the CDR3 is TGTGCCATCAGTAACCAGCCGGTGGGCACAGATACGCAGTATTTT.

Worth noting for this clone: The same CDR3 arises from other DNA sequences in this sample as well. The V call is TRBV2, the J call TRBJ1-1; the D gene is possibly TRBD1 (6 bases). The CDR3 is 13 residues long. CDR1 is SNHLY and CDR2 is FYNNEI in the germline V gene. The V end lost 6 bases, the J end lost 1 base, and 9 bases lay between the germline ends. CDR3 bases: TGTGCCAGCAGCGAACAGGGGAACACTGAAGCTTTCTTT. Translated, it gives CASSEQGNTEAFF.

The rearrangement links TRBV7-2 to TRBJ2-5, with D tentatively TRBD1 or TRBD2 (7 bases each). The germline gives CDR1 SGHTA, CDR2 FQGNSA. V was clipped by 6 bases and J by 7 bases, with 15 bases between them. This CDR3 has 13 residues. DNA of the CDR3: TGTGCCAGCAGTCCAGGGGGGGCGGGGACCCAGTACTTC. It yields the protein CASSPGGAGTQYF.

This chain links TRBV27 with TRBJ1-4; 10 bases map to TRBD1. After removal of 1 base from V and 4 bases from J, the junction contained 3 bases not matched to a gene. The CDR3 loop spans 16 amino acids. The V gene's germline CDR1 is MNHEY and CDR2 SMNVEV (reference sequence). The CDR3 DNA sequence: TGTGCCAGCAGTTTATTGGGGACAGGGGTTAATGAAAAACTGTTTTTT. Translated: CASSLLGTGVNEKLFF.

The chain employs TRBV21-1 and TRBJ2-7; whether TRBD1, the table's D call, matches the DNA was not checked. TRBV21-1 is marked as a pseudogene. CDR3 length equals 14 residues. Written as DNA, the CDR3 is TGTGCCAGCAGTCCGGGACACCCGCCTGACGAGCAGTACTTC. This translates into CASSPGHPPDEQYF.

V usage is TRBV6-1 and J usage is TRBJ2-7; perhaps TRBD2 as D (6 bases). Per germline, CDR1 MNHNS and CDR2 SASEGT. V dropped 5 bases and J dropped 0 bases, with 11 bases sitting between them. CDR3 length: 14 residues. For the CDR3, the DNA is TGTGCCAGCAGTCGGGACTGGAGCTCCTACGAGCAGTACTTC. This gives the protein CASSRDWSSYEQYF.

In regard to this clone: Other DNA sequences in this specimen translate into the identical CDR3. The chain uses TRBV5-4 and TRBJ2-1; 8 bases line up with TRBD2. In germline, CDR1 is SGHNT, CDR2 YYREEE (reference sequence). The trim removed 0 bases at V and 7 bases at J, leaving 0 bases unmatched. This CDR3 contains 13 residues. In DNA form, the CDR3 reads TGTGCCAGCAGCTTGGGACTAGCGAATGAGCAGTTCTTC. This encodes CASSLGLANEQFF.

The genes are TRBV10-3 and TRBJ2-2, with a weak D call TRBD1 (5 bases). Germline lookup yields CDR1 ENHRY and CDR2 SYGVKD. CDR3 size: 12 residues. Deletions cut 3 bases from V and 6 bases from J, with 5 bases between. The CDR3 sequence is CAISEGAGELFF. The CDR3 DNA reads TGTGCCATCAGTGAAGGGGCCGGGGAGCTGTTTTTT.

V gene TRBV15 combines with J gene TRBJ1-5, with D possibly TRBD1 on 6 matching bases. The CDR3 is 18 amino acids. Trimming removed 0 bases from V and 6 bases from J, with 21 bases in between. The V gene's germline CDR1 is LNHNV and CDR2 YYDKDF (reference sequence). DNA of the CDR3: TGTGCCACCAGCAGAGATATTCAGGGGCGGGTGGTAACTCAGCCCCAGCATTTT. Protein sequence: CATSRDIQGRVVTQPQHF.

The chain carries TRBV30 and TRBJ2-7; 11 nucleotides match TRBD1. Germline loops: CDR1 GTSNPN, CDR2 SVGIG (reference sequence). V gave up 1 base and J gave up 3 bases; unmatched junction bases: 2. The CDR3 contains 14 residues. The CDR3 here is CAWSAGTGGYEQYF. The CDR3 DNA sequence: TGTGCCTGGAGTGCAGGGACAGGGGGCTACGAGCAGTACTTC.

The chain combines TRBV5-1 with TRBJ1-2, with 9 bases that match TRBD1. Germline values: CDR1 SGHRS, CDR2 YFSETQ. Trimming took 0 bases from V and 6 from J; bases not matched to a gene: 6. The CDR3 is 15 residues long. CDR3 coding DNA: TGCGCCAGCAGCTTGGATGGGGACAGGGTCGATGGCTACACCTTC. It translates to CASSLDGDRVDGYTF.

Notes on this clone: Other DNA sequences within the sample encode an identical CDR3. CDR3 sequence reads: CASSLEGRSYEQYF. As DNA, the CDR3 is TGTGCCAGCAGCTTGGAGGGTAGATCCTACGAGCAGTACTTC. The chain has TRBV5-4 and TRBJ2-7; D is undetermined. The CDR3 covers 14 residues. Per germline, CDR1 SGHNT and CDR2 YYREEE (reference sequence). Trimming took off 0 bases at V and 1 base at J, with 8 bases between the two ends.

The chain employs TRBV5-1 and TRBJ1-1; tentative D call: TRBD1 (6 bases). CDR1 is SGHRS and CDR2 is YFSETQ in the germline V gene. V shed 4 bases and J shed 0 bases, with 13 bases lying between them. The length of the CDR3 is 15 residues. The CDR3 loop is CASSTWTEMNTEAFF. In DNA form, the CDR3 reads TGCGCCAGCAGCACCTGGACAGAGATGAACACTGAAGCTTTCTTT.

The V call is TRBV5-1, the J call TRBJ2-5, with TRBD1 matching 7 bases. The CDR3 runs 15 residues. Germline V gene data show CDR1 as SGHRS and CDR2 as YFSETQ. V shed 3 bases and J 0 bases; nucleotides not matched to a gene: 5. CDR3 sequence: CASSWLTGYQETQYF. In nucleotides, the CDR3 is TGCGCCAGCAGCTGGTTGACAGGGTACCAAGAGACCCAGTACTTC. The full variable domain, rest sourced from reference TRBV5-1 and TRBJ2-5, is KAGVTQTPRYLIKTRGQQVTLSCSPISGHRSVSWYQQTPGQGLQFLFEYFSETQRNKGNFPGRFSGRQFSNSRSEMNVSTLELGDSALYLCASSWLTGYQETQYFGPGTRLLVL.